This T cell receptor (beta chain) was sequenced for a study of breast tumors, draining lymph nodes, adjacent tissues. Study-wide results and caveats: Data fit most tumor T cells coming from lymph node, expanding in tumor. Compared with lymph nodes, tumors were less diverse; compared with nontumor tissue, more. That most tumor T cells come from lymph nodes remained unproven. Compared with basal-like, luminal-like tumors shared significantly more repertoire with nontumor tissue.

On this clonotype: Its specificity is not known.

There are 14 residues in the CDR3. Germline-derived CDR1 and CDR2 are SQVTM and ANQGSEA. V lost 5 bases and J lost 3, with 14 bases in between. TCRdb ran MiXCR on the multiplex PCR reads and lists one entry per CDR3 protein. The data contain approximately 22,000 distinct CDR3 sequences, 25% to 40% of them singletons. The chain has TRBV29-1 and TRBJ2-1; D perhaps matches TRBD2 (6 bases). The receptor was derived from a female donor with breast cancer. Some clones in this sample may be carry-over from other donors' samples. The sequenced material came from breast tumor tissue. CDR3 DNA sequence: TGCAGCGTTATGACGGTAGCGGTCTACAATGAGCAGTTCTTC. This codes for CSVMTVAVYNEQFF.